The text below deals with one T cell receptor beta chain. From germline, CDR1 is WSHSY and CDR2 SAAADI. The CDR3 loop spans 14 amino acids. V was pared by 6 bases and J by 13 bases, with 15 bases of the junction left unmatched. The sample originates from a study of T cell responses to AZD1222 COVID-19 vaccine. Repertoires were generated with immunoSEQ multiplex PCR, while TCRdb's copy carries only in-frame clones and drops some. The sample comprises some 200,000 clones, approximately 90% of which are singletons, and about 6.1% rests with the top ten. The chain carries TRBV10-2 and TRBJ2-3; 8 positions agree with TRBD2. This TCR was sampled from an adult in good health. The material was peripheral blood, obtained on day 0 of AZD1222 vaccination. The CDR3 nucleotides read TGCGCCAGCAGCGTTAGCGGGGCGGGCAAAAGGGAGTATTTT. It codes for CASSVSGAGKREYF.